Shown below are 14 T cell receptor beta chains from a single sample sequenced in a study of OX40 agonist ivuxolimab in advanced cancers. Produced via immunoSEQ multiplex PCR; TCRdb's table is partial and in-frame only. The data show 60,000 to 80,000 clones, with 84% seen just once and under 2% held by the top ten. This specimen consisted of CD4+ or CD8+ T cells sorted from blood, obtained in a trial of the OX40 agonist ivuxolimab. The receptors stem from an adult with an advanced solid tumor such as melanoma, head and neck, liver or kidney cancer.

This chain uses TRBV5-4 with TRBJ2-2, with TRBD2 identical over 7 bases. CDR3 size: 16 residues. CDR1 is SGHNT, CDR2 YYREEE, per germline (reference sequence). The trim removed 2 bases at V and 3 bases at J, leaving 7 bases unmatched. CDR3 DNA: TGTGCCAGCAGCTTTGGGGGGACTATCTACACCGGGGAGCTGTTTTTT. Residues: CASSFGGTIYTGELFF.

This clone showed up just once. The chain employs TRBV7-2 and TRBJ2-3; D gene ambiguous. Trimming took 4 bases from V and 4 from J, leaving 9 bases between them. This CDR3 has 13 residues. From germline, CDR1 is SGHTA and CDR2 FQGNSA. In DNA, the CDR3 is TGTGCCAGCAGCTCTCGACGGGCAGATACGCAGTATTTT. Its translation is CASSSRRADTQYF.

The chain is built from TRBV5-6 and TRBJ2-7; no definite D call. The CDR3 has 14 amino acids. V shed 0 bases and J shed 3 bases, with 10 bases lying between them. Looked up from germline, CDR1 is SGHDT and CDR2 is YYEEEE. The CDR3 spells CASSLDGRHYEQYF. CDR3 in DNA: TGTGCCAGCAGCTTGGACGGCAGGCACTACGAGCAGTACTTC.

This rearrangement joins TRBV9 to TRBJ2-1; 9 nucleotides agree with TRBD2. Germline-derived CDR1 and CDR2 are SGDLS and YYNGEE. This CDR3 comprises 15 residues. J gave up 4 bases and V 4 bases, and 6 bases lay outside the gene matches. The CDR3 sequence is CASSPRAGGYNEQFF. The CDR3 bases are TGTGCCAGCAGCCCACGCGCGGGAGGGTACAATGAGCAGTTCTTC.

The J gene is TRBJ1-3, the V gene TRBV6-6; no definite D call. Germline V lookup: CDR1 MNHNY, CDR2 SVGAGI (reference sequence). The V end lost 6 bases, the J end lost 2 bases, and 14 bases lay between the germline ends. CDR3 length: 15 residues. This CDR3 is CASSPGVEAGNTIYF. DNA of the CDR3: TGTGCCAGCAGCCCAGGCGTAGAGGCTGGAAACACCATATATTTT.

The chain employs TRBV23-1 and TRBJ2-1; TRBD2 matches at 8 bases. TRBV23-1 is recorded as an ORF, its role being uncertain. The V and J ends lost 3 bases and 8 bases, in that order; junction bases with no gene match: 21. This CDR3 region has 19 residues. The CDR3 spells CASSHPALAGRNRSDEQFF. The CDR3 nucleotides read TGCGCCAGCAGTCATCCCGCCTTAGCGGGAAGGAATCGGTCCGATGAGCAGTTCTTC.

This chain uses TRBV6-1 with TRBJ1-1; no clear D. V lost 10 bases to trimming and J lost 0 bases, with 15 bases between them. The CDR3 is 14 residues long. Germline CDR1 MNHNS, CDR2 SASEGT. The CDR3 here is CAINTAGMNTEAFF. Written as DNA, the CDR3 is TGTGCCATCAATACGGCCGGGATGAACACTGAAGCTTTCTTT.

The chain joins TRBV29-1 to TRBJ2-7; 11 nucleotides match TRBD2. The CDR3 runs to 15 residues. Germline values: CDR1 SQVTM, CDR2 ANQGSEA. Germline trimming cut 3 bases from V and 0 bases from J; bases unmatched to any gene: 4. CDR3 sequence: CSVEGLAASSYEQYF. The CDR3 DNA reads TGCAGCGTTGAGGGACTAGCGGCCAGCTCCTACGAGCAGTACTTC.

The chain joins TRBV9 to TRBJ2-2, with D unclear. V lost 2 bases, J lost 0 bases, and 14 bases lay in between. The V gene's germline CDR1 is SGDLS and CDR2 YYNGEE. The CDR3 spans 17 residues. CDR3 sequence reads: CASSVLMGNANTGELFF. The CDR3 bases are TGTGCCAGCAGCGTTCTAATGGGAAACGCGAACACCGGGGAGCTGTTTTTT.

The chain uses TRBV9 and TRBJ2-1; TRBD1 might be the D (6 bases). V was trimmed by 5 bases and J by 3 bases, leaving 15 bases between them. The CDR3 loop spans 15 amino acids. CDR1 and CDR2 from the germline V gene are SGDLS and YYNGEE. For the CDR3, the DNA is TGTGCCAGCAGTCTCGGGCAGGGGAACTACAATGAGCAGTTCTTC. Its translation: CASSLGQGNYNEQFF.

The J gene is TRBJ2-1, the V gene TRBV19; 7 nucleotides match TRBD2. CDR1 LNHDA and CDR2 SQIVND come from the germline V gene (reference sequence). The CDR3 is made up of 14 amino acids. Losses at the gene ends were 4 bases for V and 4 bases for J; bases not matched to a gene: 4. CDR3 residues: CASSRGLTYNEQFF. CDR3 nucleotide sequence: TGTGCCAGTAGTAGGGGACTAACTTACAATGAGCAGTTCTTC. Full variable domain (outside the CDR3, taken from reference TRBV19 and TRBJ2-1): DGGITQSPKYLFRKEGQNVTLSCEQNLNHDAMYWYRQDPGQGLRLIYYSQIVNDFQKGDIAEGYSVSREKKESFPLTVTSAQKNPTAFYLCASSRGLTYNEQFFGPGTRLTVL.

The chain couples TRBV5-6 to TRBJ1-2; D gene ambiguous. The CDR3 loop spans 13 amino acids. Trimming cost V 1 base and J 7 bases, with 11 bases left between them. From germline, CDR1 is SGHDT and CDR2 YYEEEE. CDR3 coding DNA: TGTGCCAGCAGCTTGTCTGATGAGGGTGGCTACACCTTC. It is translated as CASSLSDEGGYTF.

The chain couples TRBV5-8 to TRBJ2-7; 9 bases map to TRBD1. The J segment lost 2 bases and the V segment lost 5 bases, leaving 5 bases of the junction unmatched. Germline CDR1 reads SGHTS; CDR2 reads YDEGEE. The CDR3 length is 14 residues. CDR3: CASSPWDRAYEQYF. The CDR3 DNA reads as TGTGCCAGCAGTCCCTGGGACAGGGCCTACGAGCAGTACTTC.

The chain couples TRBV28 to TRBJ2-7; 10 nucleotides agree with TRBD2. The V gene end was trimmed by 8 bases and the J gene end by 3 bases; junction bases not matched to a gene: 10. Looked up from germline, CDR1 is MDHEN and CDR2 is SYDVKM. This CDR3 is 15 amino acids long. CDR3 sequence (DNA): TGTGCCAGCGGCGGGTATCTAGCGGGGGTCTACGAGCAGTACTTC. Translation gives CASGGYLAGVYEQYF.